The T cell receptor (beta chain) described here comes from a study of blood T cell repertoires in COVID-19. Study context: Material from acute and convalescent COVID-19 was sourced from the United States, Italy and Spain.

Per the study methods: Cell counts per sample came from amplifying reference gene primers. This table comes from immunoSEQ multiplex PCR, and its TCRdb copy is limited to in-frame clones, with some not included. The V and J calls and clone size are taken from that table; D and trimming were inferred from the DNA. Among 85,000 to 90,000 clones listed, under 95% were seen once. This CDR3 comprises 18 residues. CDR1 and CDR2 from the germline V gene are SGHDT and YYEEEE. Trimming at V came to 4 bases and at J to 2 bases, leaving 14 bases not matched to a gene. This receptor was identified in a human donor with active COVID-19. The donor label of this sample is uncertain. Sequenced material: peripheral blood. The rearrangement joins TRBV5-6 to TRBJ2-1, with 8 nucleotides matching TRBD2. The CDR3 protein is CASSRDRGGLGAYNEQFF. The CDR3, as DNA: TGTGCCAGCAGCCGAGACCGGGGGGGCCTCGGGGCCTACAATGAGCAGTTCTTC. Drawing the rest from reference TRBV5-6 and TRBJ2-1, the complete variable domain is DAGVTQSPTHLIKTRGQQVTLRCSPKSGHDTVSWYQQALGQGPQFIFQYYEEEERQRGNFPDRFSGHQFPNYSSELNVNALLLGDSALYLCASSRDRGGLGAYNEQFFGPGTRLTVL.